A single T cell receptor (beta chain) is shown here with its context. Losses at the gene ends were 2 bases for V and 5 bases for J; bases not matched to a gene: 6. This CDR3 spans 15 amino acids. Looked up from germline, CDR1 is KGHSH and CDR2 is LQKENI. Per the original data handling: Reference gene primers were amplified, and this amplification served to estimate nucleated cell counts. Here immunoSEQ multiplex PCR was the method, and the copy in TCRdb shows in-frame clones only, minus some. V, J and clone size are taken as reported in that table, and D and trimming were inferred from the DNA itself. The repertoire has more than 100,000 clones, approximately 84% of them found once; the top ten carry about 17%. This specimen comes from a study of blood T cell repertoires in COVID-19. Overall study context: COVID-19 samples, acute and convalescent, were from the United States, Italy and Spain. PBMCs, B-cell-depleted T cells, or T cells were the source of the cDNA or gDNA that made up the material.

The chain joins TRBV18 to TRBJ1-1, with 9 bases aligning to TRBD1. Sequences were obtained from peripheral blood. This TCR came from a woman older than 75 with acute or convalescent COVID-19. This CDR3 reads CASSPLQGAGTEAFF. Here the CDR3 DNA reads TGTGCCAGCTCACCATTACAGGGGGCAGGTACTGAAGCTTTCTTT. The full variable domain, in which reference TRBV18 and TRBJ1-1 provide the parts outside the CDR3, is NAGVMQNPRHLVRRRGQEARLRCSPMKGHSHVYWYRQLPEEGLKFMVYLQKENIIDESGMPKERFSAEFPKEGPSILRIQQVVRGDSAAYFCASSPLQGAGTEAFFGQGTRLTVV.